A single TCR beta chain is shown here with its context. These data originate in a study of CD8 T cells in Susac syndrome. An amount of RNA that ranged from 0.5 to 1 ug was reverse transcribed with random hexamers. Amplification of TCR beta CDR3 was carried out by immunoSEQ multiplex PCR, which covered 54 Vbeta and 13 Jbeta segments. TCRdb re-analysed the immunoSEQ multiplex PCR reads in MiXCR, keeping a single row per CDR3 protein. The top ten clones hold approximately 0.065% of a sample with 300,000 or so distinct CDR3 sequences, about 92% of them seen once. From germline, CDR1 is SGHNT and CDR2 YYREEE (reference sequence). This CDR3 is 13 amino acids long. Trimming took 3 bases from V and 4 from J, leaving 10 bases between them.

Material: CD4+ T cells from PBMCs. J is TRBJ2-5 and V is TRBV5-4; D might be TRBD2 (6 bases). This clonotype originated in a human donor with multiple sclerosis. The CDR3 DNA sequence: TGTGCCAGCAGCTGGGACTTGGGAGAGACCCAGTACTTC. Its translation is CASSWDLGETQYF.